This T cell receptor beta chain is drawn from a study of response to subunit inactivated influenza vaccine. MiXCR, applied by TCRdb to the RT-PCR reads, yields one record per CDR3 protein. The data hold 700,000 to 900,000 distinct CDR3 sequences, with 20% to 25% observed a single time. This clonotype was counted a few times. V shed 3 bases and J shed 3 bases, with 10 bases lying between them. CDR1 and CDR2 (germline): SGHDN, FVKESK. The CDR3 contains 14 residues. The origin of this receptor is a middle-aged man who received an inactivated influenza vaccine. V and J are TRBV14 and TRBJ2-3, with a possible D match to TRBD2 (6 bases). Sequences were derived from PBMCs from blood, sampled 4 to 6 days after vaccination. CDR3 amino acids: CASSHRERTDTQYF. The CDR3 DNA follows: TGTGCCAGCAGCCACCGGGAGAGAACAGATACGCAGTATTTT. The variable domain in full, completed from reference TRBV14 and TRBJ2-3, reads EAGVTQFPSHSVIEKGQTVTLRCDPISGHDNLYWYRRVMGKEIKFLLHFVKESKQDESGMPNNRFLAERTGGTYSTLKVQPAELEDSGVYFCASSHRERTDTQYFGPGTRLTVL.